Following are 19 T cell receptor beta chains from one sample sequenced in a study of human T cells and chemical hapten exposure. MiXCR, run by TCRdb on the RACE reads, gives a single entry per CDR3 protein. The sample yields 80,000 to 100,000 distinct CDR3 sequences, 9.6% seen once. This sample's time point: pre-sensitization, week 0. Treatment specified: therapeutic diphenylcyclopropenone sensitization with weekly scalp DPC. The sequencing used whole blood, collected in connection with sensitization to the hapten diphenylcyclopropenone (DPC). The receptors derive from a woman between 40 and 50 years old with alopecia areata. Some clones in this sample may be carry-over from other donors' samples.

The V gene is TRBV2, the J gene TRBJ2-7, with D hard to call. V lost 0 bases and J lost 6, with 6 bases in between. From germline, CDR1 is SNHLY and CDR2 FYNNEI. This CDR3 comprises 12 residues. The CDR3 is CASSEARREQYF. CDR3 DNA sequence: TGTGCCAGCAGTGAAGCGCGGCGCGAGCAGTACTTC.

This clonotype has at least ten counts. The chain uses TRBV3-1 and TRBJ1-2; D unclear. The CDR3 runs 14 residues. In germline, CDR1 is LGHDT, CDR2 YNNKEL (reference sequence). Trimming pared 0 bases from V and 6 bases from J, leaving 11 bases between. The CDR3 region has the DNA TGTGCCAGCAGCCAAGATTGGGGAATTGATGGCTACACCTTC. This translates into CASSQDWGIDGYTF.

The chain recombines TRBV12-3 or TRBV12-4 with TRBJ1-1; TRBD1 might be the D (6 bases). Trimming stripped 6 bases from V and 1 base from J, with 9 bases between. This CDR3 has 13 residues. The CDR3 protein is CASRDRWNTEAFF. The CDR3 DNA reads TGTGCCAGCAGAGACAGGTGGAACACTGAAGCTTTCTTT.

In its sample, this clonotype ranks as medium-sized (0.01 to 0.1%). In DNA form, the CDR3 reads TGTGCCAGCAGTTCAGCGGGGGGGGTTCAGGATACGCAGTATTTT. Encoded protein: CASSSAGGVQDTQYF. The chain has TRBV7-2 and TRBJ2-3; 10 nucleotides match TRBD2. Germline V gene data show CDR1 as SGHTA and CDR2 as FQGNSA. Trimming at V came to 6 bases and at J to 6 bases, leaving 9 bases not matched to a gene. The CDR3 spans 15 residues. Full variable domain (missing parts from reference TRBV7-2 and TRBJ2-3): GAGVSQSPSNKVTEKGKDVELRCDPISGHTALYWYRQSLGQGLEFLIYFQGNSAPDKSGLPSDRFSAERTGGSVSTLTIQRTQQEDSAVYLCASSSAGGVQDTQYFGPGTRLTVL.

This clonotype appeared a few times. This rearrangement joins TRBV12-3 or TRBV12-4 to TRBJ2-3; either TRBD1 or TRBD2 may supply D (5 bases each). The V end was cut by 4 bases, the J end by 0 bases, with 23 bases between. The CDR3 loop spans 19 amino acids. The CDR3 DNA is TGTGCCAGCAGTTCCCCGAAAGACCGGGGCGTCTCTAGCACAGATACGCAGTATTTT. It translates to CASSSPKDRGVSSTDTQYF.

The chain carries TRBV5-1 and TRBJ2-3, with 8 bases that match TRBD2. The CDR3 is made up of 15 amino acids. The V gene end was trimmed by 6 bases and the J gene end by 6 bases; junction bases not matched to a gene: 12. Germline assignment: CDR1 SGHRS and CDR2 YFSETQ. CDR3 bases: TGCGCCAGCACGGGGGTAGCGGGGCAGTTGGATACGCAGTATTTT. Residues: CASTGVAGQLDTQYF. The full variable domain, with the rest looked up from reference TRBV5-1 and TRBJ2-3, is KAGVTQTPRYLIKTRGQQVTLSCSPISGHRSVSWYQQTPGQGLQFLFEYFSETQRNKGNFPGRFSGRQFSNSRSEMNVSTLELGDSALYLCASTGVAGQLDTQYFGPGTRLTVL.

The chain employs TRBV2 and TRBJ1-2, with D maybe TRBD1 (5 bases). CDR3 length equals 14 residues. V lost 7 bases to trimming and J lost 1 base, with 13 bases between them. CDR1 is SNHLY and CDR2 is FYNNEI in the germline V gene. The CDR3 protein is CASKAGPNNYGYTF. The DNA for the CDR3 is TGTGCCAGCAAAGCAGGGCCCAATAACTATGGCTACACCTTC. Using reference TRBV2 and TRBJ1-2 for the parts outside the CDR3, the full variable domain is EPEVTQTPSHQVTQMGQEVILRCVPISNHLYFYWYRQILGQKVEFLVSFYNNEISEKSEIFDDQFSVERPDGSNFTLKIRSTKLEDSAMYFCASKAGPNNYGYTFGSGTRLTVV.

The sample holds a few counts of this clonotype. The chain joins TRBV10-2 to TRBJ2-5, with 8 bases aligning to TRBD2. V dropped 8 bases and J dropped 4; count of bases not matched to a gene: 6. Looked up from germline, CDR1 is WSHSY and CDR2 is SAAADI. This CDR3 region has 13 residues. This CDR3 is CASSRSGGETQYF. CDR3 sequence (DNA): TGCGCCAGCTCCCGAAGCGGGGGAGAGACCCAGTACTTC.

This clonotype was counted at least ten times. The V call is TRBV20-1, the J call TRBJ1-5, with TRBD1 identical over 7 bases. The CDR3 runs 16 residues. V shed 2 bases, J shed 3 bases, and the junction held 10 bases outside the gene matches. The germline gives CDR1 DFQATT, CDR2 SNEGSKA (reference sequence). The CDR3 DNA reads as TGCAGTGCTAGACCTGGCAGTACAGGGGACAATCAGCCCCAGCATTTT. It is translated as CSARPGSTGDNQPQHF.

This clonotype was seen ten or more times. This chain joins TRBV12-3 or TRBV12-4 and TRBJ1-2; possible D gene TRBD1, 6 bases. V lost 5 bases and J lost 5, with 12 bases in between. The CDR3 extends over 13 amino acids. Here the CDR3 reads CASSRDISYGYTF. The CDR3 DNA reads TGTGCCAGCAGTCGGGACATCTCTTATGGCTACACCTTC.

At least ten counts were recorded for this clonotype. The chain couples TRBV6-1 to TRBJ1-5; tentatively, D is TRBD1 (6 bases). V lost 0 bases to trimming and J lost 7 bases, with 13 bases between them. The germline CDR1 and CDR2 sequences are MNHNS and SASEGT. The CDR3 sequence is 15 residues long. The CDR3 sequence is CASSEALGGRQPQHF. CDR3 DNA: TGTGCCAGCAGTGAAGCGTTGGGGGGCAGGCAGCCCCAGCATTTT.

This clonotype was counted at least ten times. The V call is TRBV4-3, the J call TRBJ2-7, with D perhaps TRBD1 or TRBD2 (5 bases each). V dropped 8 bases and J dropped 1 base, with 9 bases sitting between them. Per germline, CDR1 LGHNA and CDR2 YSLEER. This CDR3 region has 12 residues. The DNA of the CDR3 is TGCGCCAGCGGGGACGGATCCTACGAGCAGTACTTC. This gives the protein CASGDGSYEQYF.

This clonotype has a count of ten or more. The chain recombines TRBV4-2 with TRBJ2-7; perhaps D is TRBD1 or TRBD2 (6 bases each). Germline CDR1 and CDR2: LGHNA and YNFKEQ. Trimming took off 9 bases at V and 3 bases at J, with 27 bases between the two ends. There are 17 residues in the CDR3. Here the CDR3 reads CARTKGDSNSKSYEQYF. CDR3 sequence (DNA): TGTGCCAGGACGAAGGGGGACTCCAATTCGAAAAGCTACGAGCAGTACTTC.

This clonotype was seen more than once but under ten times. The chain is built from TRBV11-2 and TRBJ1-3; 7 bases map to TRBD1. This CDR3 is 13 amino acids long. Germline-derived CDR1 and CDR2 are SGHAT and FQNNGV. Losses at the gene ends were 8 bases for V and 4 bases for J; bases not matched to a gene: 5. The CDR3 region has the DNA TGTGCCAGCGGCAGGGGGACAGGAAACACCATATATTTT. This codes for CASGRGTGNTIYF.

The sample holds many counts of this clonotype. The J gene is TRBJ2-1, the V gene TRBV6-2 or TRBV6-3, with 10 bases that match TRBD2. The CDR3 is 14 residues long. Germline lookup yields CDR1 MNHEY and CDR2 SVGEGT. V shed 8 bases and J 6 bases; nucleotides not matched to a gene: 7. CDR3 bases: TGTGCCAGCCTCTCTATAGCGGGGGGCAATGAGCAGTTCTTC. Amino acids: CASLSIAGGNEQFF.

This clonotype was seen ten or more times. The genes are TRBV28 and TRBJ2-3; 9 nucleotides line up with TRBD2. The CDR3 covers 18 residues. The J segment lost 3 bases and the V segment lost 6 bases, leaving 16 bases of the junction unmatched. From germline, CDR1 is MDHEN and CDR2 SYDVKM. CDR3 DNA sequence: TGTGCCAGCAGCTCTCCACTGGGACTAGCCCAGAAAACAGATACGCAGTATTTT. This encodes CASSSPLGLAQKTDTQYF.

This clonotype has a handful of counts. The rearrangement joins TRBV6-5 to TRBJ2-2; 8 bases line up with TRBD1. V shed 3 bases and J 4 bases; nucleotides not matched to a gene: 1. CDR1 and CDR2 (germline): MNHEY, SVGAGI. This CDR3 comprises 14 residues. CDR3 amino acids: CASSYTGGTGELFF. In nucleotides, the CDR3 is TGTGCCAGCAGTTATACAGGGGGCACCGGGGAGCTGTTTTTT.

Regarding this clonotype: A much larger clone lies one base from this, so it may be a read error. The gene calls are TRBV4-3 and TRBJ1-5; the D is unclear. The germline V gene encodes CDR1 LGHNA and CDR2 YSLEER. The CDR3 covers 14 residues. DNA of the CDR3: TGCGCCAGCAGCCAAGTCACAGCGGGTCAGCCCCAGCGTTTT. This encodes CASSQVTAGQPQRF.

The CDR3 nucleotides are TGTGCCAGCAGTTGGGGGGGTTTAGACACTGAAGCTTTCTTT. This translates into CASSWGGLDTEAFF. The chain is built from TRBV6-5 and TRBJ1-1, with a tentative D call TRBD1 (5 bases). This CDR3 has 14 amino acids. V was trimmed by 4 bases and J by 3 bases, leaving 12 bases between them. Germline V gene lookup returns CDR1 MNHEY and CDR2 SVGAGI.